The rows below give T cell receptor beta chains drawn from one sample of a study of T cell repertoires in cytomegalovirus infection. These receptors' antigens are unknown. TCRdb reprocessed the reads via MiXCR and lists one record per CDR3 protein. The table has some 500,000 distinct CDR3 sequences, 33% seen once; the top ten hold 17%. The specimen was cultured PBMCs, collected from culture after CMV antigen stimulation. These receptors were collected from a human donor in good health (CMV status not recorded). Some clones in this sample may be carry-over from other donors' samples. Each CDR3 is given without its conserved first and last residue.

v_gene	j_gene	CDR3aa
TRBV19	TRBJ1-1	ASNPGQGVSDTEAF
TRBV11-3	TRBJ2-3	ASSLVSADTQY
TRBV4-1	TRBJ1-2	ASSQGSGQHYYGYT
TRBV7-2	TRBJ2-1	ASSPTPGQGAWDEQF
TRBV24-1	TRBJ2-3	ATSDRKGADTQY
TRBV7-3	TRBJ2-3	ASRGVGGPSTDTQY
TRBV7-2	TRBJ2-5	ASRLAGETQY
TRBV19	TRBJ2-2	ARTDWTGKGNGELF
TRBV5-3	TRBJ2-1	ASSLLSSGTYNEQF
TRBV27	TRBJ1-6	ASRPPGQHNSPLH
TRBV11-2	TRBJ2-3	ASSLDFVREWPDTQY
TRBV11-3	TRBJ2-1	ASSLGAGGEFGEQF
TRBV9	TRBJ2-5	ASSVGREPFQTQY
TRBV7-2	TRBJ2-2	ASSLAPGSGELF
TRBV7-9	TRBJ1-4	ASSPSGTGTNEKLF
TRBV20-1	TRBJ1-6	SVVDGGTNSPLH
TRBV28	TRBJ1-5	ASNGGTTSQPQH
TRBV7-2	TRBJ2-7	ASSLVGGTLAYEQY
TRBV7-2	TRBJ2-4	ASSLEGGTPKNIQY
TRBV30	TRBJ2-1	AWSGGGSEQF
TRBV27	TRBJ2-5	ASSEETSGLGTQY
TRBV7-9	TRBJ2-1	ASSSPAGGSHNEQF
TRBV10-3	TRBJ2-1	ASRPDYNEQF
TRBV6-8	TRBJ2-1	ASIGVGEQF
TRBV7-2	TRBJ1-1	ASSLIMNTEAF
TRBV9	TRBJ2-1	ASSVGLAGGSGEQF
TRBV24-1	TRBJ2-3	ATSEQQGNTDTQY
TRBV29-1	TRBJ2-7	SGLLAGREYEQY
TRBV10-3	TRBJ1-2	AISERGVTGYT
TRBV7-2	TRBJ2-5	ASSLTPTGGGETQY
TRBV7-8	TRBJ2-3	ASSLGRALDTQY
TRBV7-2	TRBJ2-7	ASTSTNSYEQY
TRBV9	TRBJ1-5	ASSVGLGFQPQH
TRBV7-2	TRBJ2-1	ASSYELASYNEQF
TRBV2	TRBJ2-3	ASSEEGGRTDTQY
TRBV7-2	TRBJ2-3	ASSGGLSLTDTQY
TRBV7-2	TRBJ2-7	ASSRDSSIR
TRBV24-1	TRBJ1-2	ATRPGTGEYDYT
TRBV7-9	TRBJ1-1	ASSQGGSEAF
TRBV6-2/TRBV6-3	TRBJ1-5	ASSYGQGNQPQH
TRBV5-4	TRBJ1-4	ASSLAGGRSEKLF
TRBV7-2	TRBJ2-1	ASPGTSGYNEQF
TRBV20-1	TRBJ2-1	SAATPSSYNEQF
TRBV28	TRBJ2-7	ASSSVYRGDEQY
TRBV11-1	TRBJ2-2	ASSEGNTGELF
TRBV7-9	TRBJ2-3	ASSLGLAGTEDTQY
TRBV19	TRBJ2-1	ASSIRDHNEQF
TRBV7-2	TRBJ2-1	ASSLGASVEQF
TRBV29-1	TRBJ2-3	SVERGPDTQY
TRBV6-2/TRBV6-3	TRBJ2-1	ASRSSAGVLYNEQF
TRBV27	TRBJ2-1	ASSLSSVGAGAGQF
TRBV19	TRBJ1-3	ASSHGGSGNTIY
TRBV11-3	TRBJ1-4	ASSSRDRETNEKLF
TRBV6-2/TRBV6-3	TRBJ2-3	ASSSYLAESTDTQY
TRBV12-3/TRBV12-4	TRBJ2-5	ASSGTSGRKTQY